Included here is one T cell receptor (beta chain) sequence, with context. Trimming took 5 bases from V and 5 from J; bases not matched to a gene: 9. From germline, CDR1 is SGHTA and CDR2 FQGNSA. CDR3 length equals 15 residues. This sample is part of a study of blood T cell repertoires in COVID-19. Study as a whole: T cells, B-cell-depleted T cells, or PBMCs supplied cDNA or gDNA.

Authors' analysis steps: The authors estimated nucleated cell counts from reference gene primer amplification. The repertoire was sequenced with immunoSEQ multiplex PCR; TCRdb's copy has only in-frame clones and lacks some. Clonal size and the V and J genes are those of that table, whereas D and trimming came from the DNA. The data show 150,000 to 200,000 clones, with roughly four fifths seen just once and less than 9% held by the top ten. The receptor was isolated from a middle-aged man who had recovered from COVID-19. The V and J genes are TRBV7-2 and TRBJ1-2, with 9 bases matching TRBD1. Sequencing was carried out using peripheral blood. The CDR3 spells CASSTRSGQGYGYTF. The CDR3 bases are TGTGCCAGCAGCACCCGCTCGGGACAGGGATATGGCTACACCTTC.